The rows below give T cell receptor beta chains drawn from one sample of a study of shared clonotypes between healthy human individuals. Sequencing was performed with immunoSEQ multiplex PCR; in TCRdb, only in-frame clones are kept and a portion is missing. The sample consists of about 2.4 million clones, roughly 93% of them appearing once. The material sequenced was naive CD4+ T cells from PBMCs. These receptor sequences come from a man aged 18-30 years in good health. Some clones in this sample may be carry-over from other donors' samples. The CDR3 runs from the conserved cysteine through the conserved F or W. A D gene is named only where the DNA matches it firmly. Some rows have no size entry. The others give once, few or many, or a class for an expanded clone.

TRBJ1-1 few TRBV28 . TGTGCCAGCAGGGTTCGGGCAGGGAGGTTGAACACTGAAGCTTTCTTT CASRVRAGRLNTEAFF
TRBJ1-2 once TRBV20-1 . TGCAGTGCACGACGGGAGGGTGGCTACACCTTC CSARREGGYTF
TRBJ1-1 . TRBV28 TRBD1 TGTGCCAGCAGCGACAGGGGAGATACTGAAGCTTTCTTT CASSDRGDTEAFF
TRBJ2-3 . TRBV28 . TGTGCCAGCAGTTTCGGGCAGGGGTTCACAGATACGCAGTATTTT CASSFGQGFTDTQYF
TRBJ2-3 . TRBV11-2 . TGTGCCAGCAGCTTCGGGGTCAAAACAGATACGCAGTATTTT CASSFGVKTDTQYF
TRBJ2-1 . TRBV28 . TGTGCCAGCAGTAGAGGCTCGAGCTCCTACAATGAGCAGTTCTTC CASSRGSSSYNEQFF
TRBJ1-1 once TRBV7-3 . TGTGCCAGCAGCTTTAAAGGGGCTGAAGCTTTCTTT CASSFKGAEAFF
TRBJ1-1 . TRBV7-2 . TGTGCCAGCACCATAATGAACACTGAAGCTTTCTTT CASTIMNTEAFF
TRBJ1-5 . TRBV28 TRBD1 TGTGCCAGCAGTTTGTTTCGCCCTTCGACAGGGGGCCATCAGCCCCAGCATTTT CASSLFRPSTGGHQPQHF
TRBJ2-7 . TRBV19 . TGTTGCTCAGACAGCTACGAGCAGTACTTC CCSDSYEQYF
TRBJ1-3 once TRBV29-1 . TGCAGCGTTGTTCCCCCCGGAGGCACCATATATTTT CSVVPPGGTIYF
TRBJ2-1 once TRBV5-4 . TGTGCCAGCAGCCGGGGGGCTGACAAGAGCTCCTACAATGAGCAGTTCTTC CASSRGADKSSYNEQFF
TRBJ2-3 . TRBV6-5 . TGTGCCAGCAGTTCCCGAGGGCCTAGCACAGATACGCAGTATTTT CASSSRGPSTDTQYF
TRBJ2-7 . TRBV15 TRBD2 TGTGCCACCAGGTTGACTAGCGGGCAGTCCTACGAGCAGTACTTC CATRLTSGQSYEQYF
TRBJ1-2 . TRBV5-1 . TGCGCCAGCAGCTTGGGGTTGCGCCAGACGATAAACTATGGCTACACCTTC CASSLGLRQTINYGYTF
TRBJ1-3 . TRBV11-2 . TGTGCCAGCAGCCGCGGCTCCTACTCTGGAAACACCATATATTTT CASSRGSYSGNTIYF
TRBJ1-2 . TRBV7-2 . TGTGCCAGCAGCTTAGGGGGATATGGCTACACCTTC CASSLGGYGYTF
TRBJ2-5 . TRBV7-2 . TGTGCCAGCAGCCTCAGAACCCGGGAGACCCAGTACTTC CASSLRTRETQYF
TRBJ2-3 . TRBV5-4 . TGTGCCAGCAGCTTGGATTCCGGGTCGGGAGATACGCAGTATTTT CASSLDSGSGDTQYF
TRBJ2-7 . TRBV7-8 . TGTGCCAGCAGCGGTACTAGGACACCGACTCTTTACGAGCAGTACTTC CASSGTRTPTLYEQYF
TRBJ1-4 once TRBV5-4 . TGTGCCAGCAGCTCCGAGGCCAGGAGTAATGAAAAACTGTTTTTT CASSSEARSNEKLFF
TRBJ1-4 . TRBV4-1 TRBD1 TGCGCCAGCAGCCGGGGACAGGGGCGGGGTAATGAAAAACTGTTTTTT CASSRGQGRGNEKLFF
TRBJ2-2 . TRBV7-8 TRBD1 TGTGCCAGCAGCACTAGGACAGGGTCCGGGGAGCTGTTTTTT CASSTRTGSGELFF
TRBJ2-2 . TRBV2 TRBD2 TGTGCCAGCAGTCTTTACCAGACTAGCAACACCGGGGAGCTGTTTTTT CASSLYQTSNTGELFF
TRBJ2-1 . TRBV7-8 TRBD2 TGTGCCAGCAGCTTAGGGACTAGCGGGATGAGTGAGCAGTTCTTC CASSLGTSGMSEQFF
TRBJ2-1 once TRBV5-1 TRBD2 TGCGCCAGCCGGCTAGCGGGAGTGTACGATGAGCAGTTCTTC CASRLAGVYDEQFF
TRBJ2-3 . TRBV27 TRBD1 TGTGCCAGCAGTACCCGCCTCAGGGGGTTGGCGGATACGCAGTATTTT CASSTRLRGLADTQYF
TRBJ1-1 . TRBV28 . TGTGCCAGTACCCTCACAGGGCGTCAAGCTTTCTTT CASTLTGRQAFF
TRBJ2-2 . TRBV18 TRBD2 TGTGCCAGCTCACCCGGGAGGGCGGACGCCGGGGAGCTGTTTTTT CASSPGRADAGELFF
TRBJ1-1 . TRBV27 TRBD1 TGTGCCAGCAGCAAAACAGGGGTCACTGAAGCTTTCTTT CASSKTGVTEAFF
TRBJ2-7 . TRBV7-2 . TGTGCCAGCAGCCGGCAACAGAGCTCCTACGAGCAGTACTTC CASSRQQSSYEQYF
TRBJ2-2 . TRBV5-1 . TGCGCCAGTAATAGTCGGTACACCGGGGAGCTGTTTTTT CASNSRYTGELFF
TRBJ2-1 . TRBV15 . TGTGCCACCAGCGGTTACAATGAGCAGTTCTTC CATSGYNEQFF
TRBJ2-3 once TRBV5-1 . TGCGCCAGCAGCGAGGATTTCCAAACGCAGTATTTT CASSEDFQTQYF
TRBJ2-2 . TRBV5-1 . TGCGCCAGCAGCCTGGGCGGCGGGGTGTCCGGGGAGCTGTTTTTT CASSLGGGVSGELFF
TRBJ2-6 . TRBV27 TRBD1 TGTGCCAGCAGTCGCAGGGACAGGGGGAATTCTGGGGCCAACGTCCTGACTTTC CASSRRDRGNSGANVLTF